Listed below are T cell receptor beta chains from one sample, sequenced in a study of blood T cell repertoires in COVID-19. The data were produced by immunoSEQ multiplex PCR, yet TCRdb's version contains in-frame clones alone and is incomplete. The sample has fewer than 450,000 clones; about 87% are singletons. What was sequenced was peripheral blood. The receptors originated from a woman between 50 and 59 years old with COVID-19, enrolled during active disease. Each CDR3 is given with its conserved first and last residue. The order of the fields is J gene, V gene, clone size, D gene, CDR3 DNA, CDR3 protein. D genes are given only for firm matches. For some rows the clone size is stated as once, few or many, or as a class when expanded; others skip it.

J gene: TRBJ2-3
V gene: TRBV6-5
clone size: -
D gene: -
CDR3 DNA: TGTGCCAGCAGTTACTCGCGTAGGGGCGATACGCAGTATTTT
CDR3 protein: CASSYSRRGDTQYF

J gene: TRBJ1-6
V gene: TRBV7-9
clone size: -
D gene: -
CDR3 DNA: TGTGCCAGCAGCTTCGGGACACTCCTTTTGTCACCCCTCCACTTT
CDR3 protein: CASSFGTLLLSPLHF

J gene: TRBJ2-2
V gene: TRBV4-2
clone size: -
D gene: -
CDR3 DNA: TGTGCCAGCAGCCAAGACCGGGGGGCCACCGGGGAGCTGTTTTTT
CDR3 protein: CASSQDRGATGELFF

J gene: TRBJ2-7
V gene: TRBV6-5
clone size: once
D gene: -
CDR3 DNA: TGTGCCAGCAAGCAGGTAGGACAGTCACTCTACGAGCAGTACTTC
CDR3 protein: CASKQVGQSLYEQYF

J gene: TRBJ2-7
V gene: TRBV10-3
clone size: once
D gene: -
CDR3 DNA: TGTGCCATCAAGGGGGGGACATTCCCTAAGGAGCAGTACTTC
CDR3 protein: CAIKGGTFPKEQYF

J gene: TRBJ1-4
V gene: TRBV29-1
clone size: few
D gene: -
CDR3 DNA: TGCAGCGTTGGGGGGACGGGAGAAGAAAAACTGTTTTTT
CDR3 protein: CSVGGTGEEKLFF

J gene: TRBJ2-3
V gene: TRBV11-2
clone size: -
D gene: -
CDR3 DNA: TGTGCCAGCAGCTTAAATGGGGCGGCGGAGGATACGCAGTATTTT
CDR3 protein: CASSLNGAAEDTQYF

J gene: TRBJ2-7
V gene: TRBV11-2
clone size: -
D gene: -
CDR3 DNA: TGTGCCAGCAGCGCCTCCGTAGCGCGGGACGAGCAGTACTTC
CDR3 protein: CASSASVARDEQYF

J gene: TRBJ1-4
V gene: TRBV19
clone size: -
D gene: TRBD1
CDR3 DNA: TGTGCCAGTAGTGCGGACAGGATTGCAACTAATGAAAAACTGTTTTTT
CDR3 protein: CASSADRIATNEKLFF

J gene: TRBJ2-2
V gene: TRBV15
clone size: -
D gene: -
CDR3 DNA: TGTGCCACCAGCAGAGAGGTAGTGACACTTTTCCTGAACACCGGGGAGCTGTTTTTT
CDR3 protein: CATSREVVTLFLNTGELFF

J gene: TRBJ1-2
V gene: TRBV29-1
clone size: -
D gene: -
CDR3 DNA: TGCAGCGTTGCACAGATCTATGGCTACACCTTC
CDR3 protein: CSVAQIYGYTF

J gene: TRBJ2-5
V gene: TRBV11-2
clone size: -
D gene: -
CDR3 DNA: TGTGCCAGCAGCTCCCTGGCCCAGACCCAGTACTTC
CDR3 protein: CASSSLAQTQYF

J gene: TRBJ1-1
V gene: TRBV18
clone size: -
D gene: TRBD1
CDR3 DNA: TGTGCCAGCTCACCGAGGACAGGGACTGAAGCTTTCTTT
CDR3 protein: CASSPRTGTEAFF

J gene: TRBJ1-2
V gene: TRBV9
clone size: few
D gene: -
CDR3 DNA: TGTGCCAGCAGGCCCGACGTCGGGGGTAACTATGGCTACACCTTC
CDR3 protein: CASRPDVGGNYGYTF

J gene: TRBJ1-1
V gene: TRBV5-1
clone size: -
D gene: -
CDR3 DNA: TGCGCCAGCAGCTCCAACTGGGGCGCTGAAGCTTTCTTT
CDR3 protein: CASSSNWGAEAFF

J gene: TRBJ1-4
V gene: TRBV7-3
clone size: -
D gene: TRBD1
CDR3 DNA: TGTGCCAGCAGCCAGGGGGCGGGTGAAAAACTGTTTTTT
CDR3 protein: CASSQGAGEKLFF

J gene: TRBJ2-2
V gene: TRBV19
clone size: once
D gene: TRBD2
CDR3 DNA: TGTGCCAGTAGTATCCCCGGGGGGGCCTCGGACACCGGGGAGCTGTTTTTT
CDR3 protein: CASSIPGGASDTGELFF

J gene: TRBJ2-2
V gene: TRBV28
clone size: -
D gene: -
CDR3 DNA: TGTGCCAGCAGTTTCGTGAGGTCAGGGTACGGCGGGGAGCTGTTTTTT
CDR3 protein: CASSFVRSGYGGELFF

J gene: TRBJ1-4
V gene: TRBV27
clone size: -
D gene: TRBD1
CDR3 DNA: TGTGCCAGCAGTCGGAGACAGGGGGAGGGTGAAAAACTGTTTTTT
CDR3 protein: CASSRRQGEGEKLFF

J gene: TRBJ1-5
V gene: TRBV7-8
clone size: -
D gene: -
CDR3 DNA: TGTGCCAGCAGCTTAAGAGGGGGTGAAAATCAGCCCCAGCATTTT
CDR3 protein: CASSLRGGENQPQHF

J gene: TRBJ2-7
V gene: TRBV24-1
clone size: -
D gene: TRBD2
CDR3 DNA: TGTGCCACCAGTCCTCGCGGGGGAGCAAGATACGAGCAGTACTTC
CDR3 protein: CATSPRGGARYEQYF

J gene: TRBJ1-1
V gene: TRBV6-5
clone size: -
D gene: -
CDR3 DNA: TGTGCCAGCAGGGTTACAGCCCTGAACACTGAAGCTTTCTTT
CDR3 protein: CASRVTALNTEAFF

J gene: TRBJ2-7
V gene: TRBV9
clone size: once
D gene: TRBD1
CDR3 DNA: TGTGCCAGCAGCAACCTCCCGGGACAGGAGATCTACGAGCAGTACTTC
CDR3 protein: CASSNLPGQEIYEQYF

J gene: TRBJ2-7
V gene: TRBV5-1
clone size: -
D gene: TRBD1
CDR3 DNA: TGCGCCAGCAGCACACAACAGGGGGCTTACGAGCAGTACTTC
CDR3 protein: CASSTQQGAYEQYF

J gene: TRBJ2-3
V gene: TRBV29-1
clone size: -
D gene: -
CDR3 DNA: TGCAGCGTTGAAGGATGGTCGGGGGGCACAGATACGCAGTATTTT
CDR3 protein: CSVEGWSGGTDTQYF

J gene: TRBJ2-6
V gene: TRBV5-1
clone size: once
D gene: TRBD1
CDR3 DNA: TGCGCCAGCAGCTGGACAGGGGGCGCTGGGGCCAACGTCCTGACTTTC
CDR3 protein: CASSWTGGAGANVLTF

J gene: TRBJ1-5
V gene: TRBV27
clone size: -
D gene: TRBD1
CDR3 DNA: TGTGCCAGCAGTCCGCAAATGACAGGGGATGGGCAGCCCCAGCATTTT
CDR3 protein: CASSPQMTGDGQPQHF

J gene: TRBJ2-2
V gene: TRBV19
clone size: -
D gene: -
CDR3 DNA: TGTGCCAGTAGTATAGTTGGAGGGATCAACACCGGGGAGCTGTTTTTT
CDR3 protein: CASSIVGGINTGELFF